The 26 T cell receptor beta chains below come from one sample, sequenced in a study of T cells of healthy individuals. TCRdb fed the 5' RACE reads into MiXCR, producing one record per CDR3 protein. The sample contains about 41,000 distinct CDR3 sequences, about 4.2% of which appear only once. All receptors come from a human donor in good health.

This clonotype appeared a few times. The chain is built from TRBV7-8 and TRBJ1-3; the D gene is possibly TRBD1 (5 bases). The germline V gene encodes CDR1 SGHVS and CDR2 FQNEAQ. Trimming left V 5 bases short and J 4 bases short, with 12 bases between. The CDR3 length is 14 residues. The DNA for the CDR3 is TGTGCCAGCAGCCAAGGGGTGGCCGGAAACACCATATATTTT. This gives the protein CASSQGVAGNTIYF.

This clonotype was recorded a few times. The chain joins TRBV6-2 or TRBV6-3 to TRBJ2-5; 11 positions match TRBD2. Per germline, CDR1 MNHEY and CDR2 SVGEGT. CDR3 length equals 13 residues. V gave up 9 bases and J gave up 5 bases; unmatched junction bases: 5. The CDR3 is CASLAGGHETQYF. The CDR3 DNA is TGTGCCAGTCTAGCGGGAGGTCACGAGACCCAGTACTTC.

This chain uses TRBV25-1 with TRBJ2-7, with TRBD2 matching 14 bases. Germline CDR1 and CDR2: MGHDK and SYGVNS. The CDR3 spans 14 residues. V was clipped by 6 bases and J by 3 bases; unmatched bases: 1. The CDR3 bases are TGTGCCAGCAGAGGGACTAGCGGGAGCTACGAGCAGTACTTC. Amino acids: CASRGTSGSYEQYF.

The chain joins TRBV24-1 to TRBJ2-7; 11 bases are shared with TRBD2. CDR1 KGHDR and CDR2 SFDVKD come from the germline V gene. The CDR3 is made up of 18 amino acids. J gave up 4 bases and V 2 bases, and 12 bases lay outside the gene matches. The CDR3 loop reads CATSDWRGRLAGKYEQYF. The CDR3 DNA sequence: TGTGCCACCAGTGATTGGCGGGGGCGACTAGCGGGAAAGTACGAGCAGTACTTC.

This clonotype was found many times. This chain joins TRBV7-2 and TRBJ2-7; D is possibly TRBD2 (6 bases). Looked up from germline, CDR1 is SGHTA and CDR2 is FQGNSA. CDR3 length equals 14 residues. Trimming stripped 1 base from V and 3 bases from J, with 10 bases between. This CDR3 is CASSLGGGFYEQYF. In DNA form, the CDR3 reads TGTGCCAGCAGCTTAGGGGGAGGCTTCTACGAGCAGTACTTC.

In its sample, this clonotype was seen many times. The chain joins TRBV10-3 to TRBJ2-1, with 11 nucleotides matching TRBD2. Per germline, CDR1 ENHRY and CDR2 SYGVKD. There are 16 residues in the CDR3. Losses at the gene ends were 7 bases for V and 0 bases for J; bases not matched to a gene: 5. CDR3 loop: CAIKGTSGFSYNEQFF. CDR3 in DNA: TGTGCCATCAAAGGGACTAGCGGTTTCTCCTACAATGAGCAGTTCTTC.

This clonotype came up many times. The chain uses TRBV29-1 and TRBJ2-7, with D possibly being TRBD2 (6 bases). The V end was cut by 4 bases, the J end by 6 bases, with 7 bases between. This CDR3 region has 10 residues. In germline, CDR1 is SQVTM, CDR2 ANQGSEA. This CDR3 reads CSVVSGEQYF. Here the CDR3 DNA reads TGCAGCGTTGTTAGCGGCGAGCAGTACTTC.

This clonotype has more than one count but fewer than ten. V is TRBV6-5 and J is TRBJ1-5, with 9 bases lining up with TRBD1. This CDR3 spans 16 amino acids. The V gene's germline CDR1 is MNHEY and CDR2 SVGAGI. The V segment lost 6 bases and the J segment 5 bases; nucleotides outside the gene matches: 11. Here the CDR3 DNA reads TGTGCCAGCAGACCGGGGACAGGGCGGATCGATCAGCCCCAGCATTTT. Translated: CASRPGTGRIDQPQHF.

This clonotype has ten or more counts. The genes are TRBV11-1 and TRBJ1-1; 10 bases line up with TRBD1. V was pared by 5 bases and J by 7 bases, with 7 bases of the junction left unmatched. The CDR3 has 14 amino acids. The germline CDR1 and CDR2 sequences are SGHAT and FQDESV (reference sequence). The CDR3: CASSPGQGWGEAFF. CDR3 nucleotide sequence: TGTGCCAGCAGCCCGGGACAGGGGTGGGGTGAAGCTTTCTTT.

The sample holds a few counts of this clonotype. A read error may produce the germline difference seen at one junction end. The chain links TRBV7-2 to TRBJ2-3; 9 bases are a match to TRBD2. Germline V CDR1 and CDR2: SGHTA, FQGNSA. The CDR3 has 14 residues. CDR3 protein: CASSLAGPTDTQYF. CDR3 sequence (DNA): TGTGCCAGCAGCCTAGCGGGACCCACAGATACGCAGTATTTT.

Only a few counts were recorded for this clonotype. The J gene is TRBJ1-6, the V gene TRBV20-1, with a possible D match to TRBD1 (6 bases). V was trimmed by 1 base and J by 10 bases, leaving 11 bases between them. Germline V gene data show CDR1 as DFQATT and CDR2 as SNEGSKA (reference sequence). The CDR3 runs to 13 residues. DNA of the CDR3: TGCAGTGCTAGAGGGACAGCCCGCTCACCCCTCCACTTT. Its protein is CSARGTARSPLHF.

Many counts were recorded for this clonotype. The rearrangement joins TRBV5-1 to TRBJ2-3; the D gene is possibly TRBD2 (5 bases). Trimming stripped 3 bases from V and 2 bases from J, with 10 bases between. CDR3 length: 14 residues. CDR1 SGHRS and CDR2 YFSETQ come from the germline V gene. CDR3 region: CASSSERLTDTQYF. CDR3 coding DNA: TGCGCCAGCAGCTCGGAGCGGCTCACAGATACGCAGTATTTT.

This clonotype was seen ten or more times. The chain combines TRBV10-3 with TRBJ2-7, with unresolved D. There are 12 residues in the CDR3. V was pared by 0 bases and J by 6 bases, with 6 bases between. Germline assignment: CDR1 ENHRY and CDR2 SYGVKD. CDR3 protein: CAISESDLEQYF. The CDR3 nucleotides read TGTGCCATCAGTGAGTCGGATCTCGAGCAGTACTTC.

This chain joins TRBV7-8 and TRBJ2-3; 9 bases are a match to TRBD1. With V trimmed by 8 bases and J by 1 base, 13 bases remained unmatched. The V gene's germline CDR1 is SGHVS and CDR2 FQNEAQ. The CDR3 spans 17 residues. The CDR3, as DNA: TGTGCCAGCGGCCCAACAGGGGGCTCCCGGGGCACAGATACGCAGTATTTT. Residues: CASGPTGGSRGTDTQYF.

A few counts support this clonotype. The V call is TRBV29-1, the J call TRBJ1-5; 7 bases are a match to TRBD1. This CDR3 comprises 13 residues. Germline values: CDR1 SQVTM, CDR2 ANQGSEA. The J segment lost 2 bases and the V segment lost 4 bases, leaving 2 bases of the junction unmatched. The CDR3 DNA follows: TGCAGCGTTGCGGGACAGCGCAATCAGCCCCAGCATTTT. It specifies CSVAGQRNQPQHF.

This clonotype has a count of ten or more. The chain is built from TRBV2 and TRBJ2-4, with 9 nucleotides matching TRBD2. V trimming: 7 bases; J trimming: 3 bases; junction bases outside the gene matches: 10. CDR1 is SNHLY, CDR2 FYNNEI, per germline. There are 16 residues in the CDR3. In DNA form, the CDR3 reads TGTGCCAGCATGGGCGGTAGCGGGGGTGGCAAAAACATTCAGTACTTC. The encoded protein is CASMGGSGGGKNIQYF. The entire variable domain, with the rest obtained from reference TRBV2 and TRBJ2-4, is as follows: EPEVTQTPSHQVTQMGQEVILRCVPISNHLYFYWYRQILGQKVEFLVSFYNNEISEKSEIFDDQFSVERPDGSNFTLKIRSTKLEDSAMYFCASMGGSGGGKNIQYFGAGTRLSVL.

This clonotype has at least ten counts. This rearrangement joins TRBV12-3 or TRBV12-4 to TRBJ2-3; TRBD2 might be the D (5 bases). V shed 6 bases and J shed 6 bases, with 10 bases lying between them. The CDR3 runs 12 residues. The CDR3 loop is CASSSAVDTQYF. For the CDR3, the DNA is TGTGCCAGCAGCTCAGCGGTGGATACGCAGTATTTT.

This clonotype appeared many times. This rearrangement joins TRBV6-5 to TRBJ2-7; TRBD1 matches 10 bases. Germline CDR1 is MNHEY and CDR2 is SVGAGI. The J segment lost 6 bases and the V segment lost 6 bases, leaving 5 bases of the junction unmatched. The CDR3 extends over 13 amino acids. CDR3 loop: CASSGDRGGEQYF. Here the CDR3 DNA reads TGTGCCAGCAGCGGGGACAGGGGAGGCGAGCAGTACTTC.

This rearrangement joins TRBV3-1 to TRBJ2-7; 16 bases match TRBD2. The CDR3 is 15 residues long. Germline loops: CDR1 LGHDT, CDR2 YNNKEL (reference sequence). Trimming cost V 0 bases and J 9 bases; bases outside gene matches: 2. CDR3 in DNA: TGTGCCAGCAGCCAAGATGGGACTAGCGGGAGGGCGCAGTACTTC. This translates into CASSQDGTSGRAQYF.

At least ten counts were recorded for this clonotype. J is TRBJ1-1 and V is TRBV11-2; no clear D gene. Germline CDR1 reads SGHAT; CDR2 reads FQNNGV. The CDR3 runs to 16 residues. Deletions cut 2 bases from V and 0 bases from J, with 13 bases between. As DNA, the CDR3 is TGTGCCAGCAGCTTAAGATACGGGGTCATGAACACTGAAGCTTTCTTT. Translating gives CASSLRYGVMNTEAFF.

This clonotype appeared many times. This chain links TRBV7-9 with TRBJ1-1; 10 bases match TRBD1. V lost 2 bases to trimming and J lost 6 bases; unmatched junction nucleotides: 6. The length of the CDR3 is 15 residues. Germline CDR1 SEHNR, CDR2 FQNEAQ (reference sequence). Here the CDR3 reads CASSLKPGTGAEAFF. Here the CDR3 DNA reads TGTGCCAGCAGCTTAAAACCCGGGACAGGGGCTGAAGCTTTCTTT.

This clonotype was seen ten or more times. This rearrangement joins TRBV2 to TRBJ2-3; the D gene is possibly TRBD2 (5 bases). Trimming removed 6 bases at V and 2 bases at J, with 9 bases between. The CDR3 spans 13 residues. Germline lookup yields CDR1 SNHLY and CDR2 FYNNEI. The CDR3 here is CASRRTYTDTQYF. CDR3 nucleotides: TGTGCCAGCAGGAGGACTTACACAGATACGCAGTATTTT. Full variable domain (remainder filled in from reference TRBV2 and TRBJ2-3): EPEVTQTPSHQVTQMGQEVILRCVPISNHLYFYWYRQILGQKVEFLVSFYNNEISEKSEIFDDQFSVERPDGSNFTLKIRSTKLEDSAMYFCASRRTYTDTQYFGPGTRLTVL.

This clonotype was detected many times. The CDR3 protein is CASSDRASGNQPQHF. DNA of the CDR3: TGTGCCAGCAGTGACAGGGCCTCTGGCAATCAGCCCCAGCATTTT. This rearrangement joins TRBV6-4 to TRBJ1-5; D is unclear. This CDR3 has 15 amino acids. In germline, CDR1 is MRHNA, CDR2 SNTAGT. The ends were cut back, 2 bases at V and 2 bases at J, with 10 bases in the middle.

There are many counts of this clonotype. The V and J genes are TRBV28 and TRBJ2-7; 12 bases match TRBD1. The CDR3 totals 16 residues. With 7 bases clipped from V and 2 bases from J, the junction kept 9 bases outside the gene matches. Germline CDR1 and CDR2: MDHEN and SYDVKM. CDR3 bases: TGTGCCAGCACTTTCGCCGGGACAGGGGGCCCCTACGAGCAGTACTTC. The encoded protein is CASTFAGTGGPYEQYF.

This clonotype has ten or more counts. The V gene is TRBV29-1, the J gene TRBJ2-5; TRBD1 is a possible D gene (5 bases). The length of the CDR3 is 14 residues. Trimming shortened V by 2 bases and J by 2 bases, and 12 bases separated the two germline ends. The germline gives CDR1 SQVTM, CDR2 ANQGSEA. In DNA form, the CDR3 reads TGCAGCGTTGAACTTGGGGCAGGGCAAGAGACCCAGTACTTC. This gives the protein CSVELGAGQETQYF.

The sample holds many counts of this clonotype. This chain connects TRBV28 to TRBJ1-1; D gene ambiguous. The V gene's germline CDR1 is MDHEN and CDR2 SYDVKM. V was pared by 6 bases and J by 4 bases, with 24 bases between. The CDR3 runs to 17 residues. CDR3 protein: CASRGMGYGNLGTEAFF. As DNA, the CDR3 is TGTGCCAGCAGAGGAATGGGTTATGGCAATCTGGGCACTGAAGCTTTCTTT.